This is a list of T cell receptor beta chains from one sample in a study of response to subunit inactivated influenza vaccine. TCRdb called the RT-PCR reads again in MiXCR, with one record for every CDR3 protein. The data show a few hundred thousand distinct CDR3 sequences, 12% seen once. Sequenced here: non-naive T cells sorted from PBMCs, sampled 14 days before vaccination. The origin of the receptors is a man over 45 who received an inactivated influenza vaccine. The CDR3 runs from the conserved cysteine through the conserved F or W. The D gene is left open where the match is weak. Clone size is given for some rows only: seen once, a few or many times, or a class if the clone is expanded.

j_call v_call clone_size d_call cdr3_length cdr3_nt cdr3_aa
TRBJ2-7 TRBV20-1 once NA 14 TGCAGTGCTGTGAAGGCCCTGGGGGCCTCCGAGCAGTACTTC CSAVKALGASEQYF
TRBJ2-5 TRBV9 many NA 15 TGTGCCAGCAGCGCGGAGGACGGGAGAGCTGATACCCAGTACTTC CASSAEDGRADTQYF
TRBJ2-3 TRBV6-4 few NA 15 TGTGCCAGCAGTGCCGGGCGGAAGGGCACAGATACGCAGTATTTT CASSAGRKGTDTQYF
TRBJ1-1 TRBV9 once NA 15 TGTGCCAGCAGCGTAGGCGGTTACAAGAACACTGAAGCTTTCTTT CASSVGGYKNTEAFF
TRBJ1-5 TRBV28 many TRBD1 15 TGTGCCAGCAGTTTATCTGGACAGGGCAATCAGCCCCAGCATTTT CASSLSGQGNQPQHF
TRBJ2-5 TRBV15 few NA 15 TGTGCCACCAGCAGAGCCGGGGGGCTGGGGGAGACCCAGTACTTC CATSRAGGLGETQYF
TRBJ2-2 TRBV12-3/TRBV12-4 NA NA 11 TGTGCCACCCACGCAACCGGGGAGCTGTTTTTT CATHATGELFF
TRBJ2-7 TRBV10-3 few TRBD1 12 TGTGCCACAGGGGGCAGAACCTACGAGCAGTACTTC CATGGRTYEQYF
TRBJ1-4 TRBV7-9 few TRBD1 15 TGTGCCAGCAGCTACCCCGGGACAGGGGGCGAAAAACTGTTTTTT CASSYPGTGGEKLFF
TRBJ1-6 TRBV4-2 NA NA 17 TGTGCCAGCAGCCAGGGAGACAGGAGCTCCTATAATTCACCCCTCCACTTT CASSQGDRSSYNSPLHF
TRBJ2-3 TRBV11-2 many TRBD2 14 TGTGCCAGCAGCTTTTTCCGGGAGGCAGATACGCAGTATTTT CASSFFREADTQYF
TRBJ2-5 TRBV6-6 many TRBD2 13 TGTGCCAGCAGGAGCGGGAGCTTTGAGACCCAGTACTTC CASRSGSFETQYF
TRBJ1-4 TRBV7-9 NA TRBD1 17 TGTGCCAGCAGCCCCATGGGTGCCGGGACAGGGGTTGAAAAACTGTTTTTT CASSPMGAGTGVEKLFF
TRBJ2-5 TRBV7-2 many TRBD2 15 TGTGCCAGCAGTCCTCGGACTAGCGGCCAAGAGACCCAGTACTTC CASSPRTSGQETQYF
TRBJ1-2 TRBV7-9 NA TRBD1 14 TGTGCCAGCACCATTGGACAGGGGGGTTATGGCTACACCTTC CASTIGQGGYGYTF
TRBJ1-1 TRBV5-1 NA NA 13 TGCGCCAGCAAGATCTGCAGTGGGTCTGAAGCTTTCTTT CASKICSGSEAFF
TRBJ1-2 TRBV7-2 few NA 15 TGTGCCAGCAGCTTAGGAACAGGGAGTCGGAGTGGCTACACCTTC CASSLGTGSRSGYTF
TRBJ2-7 TRBV5-1 few TRBD2 17 TGCGCCAGCAGCCCAGGCCTCCTAGCGGGAGGGTCCTACGAGCAGTACTTC CASSPGLLAGGSYEQYF
TRBJ2-7 TRBV7-9 NA NA 13 TGTGCCAGCAGCACGAGCAGCGGGCTCGAGCAGTACTTC CASSTSSGLEQYF
TRBJ2-7 TRBV20-1 few NA 14 TGCAGTGCTAGCAGGGGGGTGGACTCCTACGAGCAGTACTTC CSASRGVDSYEQYF
TRBJ1-1 TRBV29-1 few NA 9 TGCAGCGTTGACCGAGGGGCTTTCTTT CSVDRGAFF
TRBJ2-1 TRBV27 NA NA 17 TGTGCCAGCAGTTTCCCCCCGTTACAGGGTGAAGACAATGAGCAGTTCTTC CASSFPPLQGEDNEQFF